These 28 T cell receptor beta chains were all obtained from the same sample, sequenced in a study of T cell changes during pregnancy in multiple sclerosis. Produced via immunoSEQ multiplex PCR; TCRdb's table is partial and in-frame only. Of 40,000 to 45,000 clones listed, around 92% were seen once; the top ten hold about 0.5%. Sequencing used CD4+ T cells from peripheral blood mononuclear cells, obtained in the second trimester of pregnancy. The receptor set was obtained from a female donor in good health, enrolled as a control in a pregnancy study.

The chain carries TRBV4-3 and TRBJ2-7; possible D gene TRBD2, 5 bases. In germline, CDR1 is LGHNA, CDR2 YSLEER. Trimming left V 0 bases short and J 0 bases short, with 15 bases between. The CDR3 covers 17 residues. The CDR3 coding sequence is TGCGCCAGCAGCCAAGAAAGGCCGGGGTCCGCCTCCTACGAGCAGTACTTC. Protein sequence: CASSQERPGSASYEQYF.

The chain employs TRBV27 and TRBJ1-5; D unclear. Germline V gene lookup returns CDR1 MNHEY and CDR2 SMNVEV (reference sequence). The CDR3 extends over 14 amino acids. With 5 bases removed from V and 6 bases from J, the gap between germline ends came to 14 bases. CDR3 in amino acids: CASSPHGPGQPQHF. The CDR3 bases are TGTGCCAGCAGTCCCCACGGCCCGGGTCAGCCCCAGCATTTT.

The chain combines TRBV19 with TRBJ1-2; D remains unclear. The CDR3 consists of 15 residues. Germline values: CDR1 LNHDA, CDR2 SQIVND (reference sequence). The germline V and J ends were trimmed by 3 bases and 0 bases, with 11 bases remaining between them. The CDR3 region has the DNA TGTGCCAGTAGTATCAACAGAGAAGCTAACTATGGCTACACCTTC. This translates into CASSINREANYGYTF.

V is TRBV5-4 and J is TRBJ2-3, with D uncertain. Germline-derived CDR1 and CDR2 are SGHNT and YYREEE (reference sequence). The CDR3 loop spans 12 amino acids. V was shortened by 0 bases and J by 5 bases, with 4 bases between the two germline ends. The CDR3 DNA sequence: TGTGCCAGCAGCTTGGGCGTAGATACGCAGTATTTT. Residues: CASSLGVDTQYF.

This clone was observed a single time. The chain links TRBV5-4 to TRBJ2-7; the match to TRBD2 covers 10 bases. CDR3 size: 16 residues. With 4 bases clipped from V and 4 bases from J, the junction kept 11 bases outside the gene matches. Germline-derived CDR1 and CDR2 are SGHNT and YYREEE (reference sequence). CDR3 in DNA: TGTGCCAGCAGCCCCGGGACTAGCGTGAGACAGTACGAGCAGTACTTC. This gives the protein CASSPGTSVRQYEQYF.

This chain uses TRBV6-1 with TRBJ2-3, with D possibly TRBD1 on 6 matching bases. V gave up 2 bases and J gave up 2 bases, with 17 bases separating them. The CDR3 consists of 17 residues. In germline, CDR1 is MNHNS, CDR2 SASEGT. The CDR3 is CASSESVGRGPTDTQYF. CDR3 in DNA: TGTGCCAGCAGTGAAAGTGTGGGCAGGGGTCCCACAGATACGCAGTATTTT.

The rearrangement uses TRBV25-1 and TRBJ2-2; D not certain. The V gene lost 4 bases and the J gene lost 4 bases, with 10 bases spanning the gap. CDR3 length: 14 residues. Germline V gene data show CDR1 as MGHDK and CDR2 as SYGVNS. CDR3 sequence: CASSVERSTGELFF. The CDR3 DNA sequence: TGTGCCAGCAGTGTCGAGAGATCCACCGGGGAGCTGTTTTTT.

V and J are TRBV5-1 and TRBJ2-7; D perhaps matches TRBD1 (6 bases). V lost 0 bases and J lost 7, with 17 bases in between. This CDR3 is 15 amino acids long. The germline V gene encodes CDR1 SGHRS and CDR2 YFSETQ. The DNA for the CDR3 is TGCGCCAGCAGCTTGGGTCGGGGTCCGGGGACAGAGCAGTACTTC. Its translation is CASSLGRGPGTEQYF. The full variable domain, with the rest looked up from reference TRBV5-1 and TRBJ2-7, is KAGVTQTPRYLIKTRGQQVTLSCSPISGHRSVSWYQQTPGQGLQFLFEYFSETQRNKGNFPGRFSGRQFSNSRSEMNVSTLELGDSALYLCASSLGRGPGTEQYFGPGTRLTVT.

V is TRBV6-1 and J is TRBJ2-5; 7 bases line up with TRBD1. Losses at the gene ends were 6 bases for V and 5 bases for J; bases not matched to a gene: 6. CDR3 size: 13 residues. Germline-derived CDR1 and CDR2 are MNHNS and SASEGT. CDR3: CASRGQPPETQYF. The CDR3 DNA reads TGTGCCAGCAGGGGACAGCCACCCGAGACCCAGTACTTC.

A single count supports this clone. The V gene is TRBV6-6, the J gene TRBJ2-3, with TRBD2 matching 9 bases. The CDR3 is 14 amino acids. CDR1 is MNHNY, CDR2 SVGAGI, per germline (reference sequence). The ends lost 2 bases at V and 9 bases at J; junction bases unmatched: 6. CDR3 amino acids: CASSYGLAGSTQYF. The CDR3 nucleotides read TGTGCCAGCAGTTACGGCCTAGCGGGGTCGACGCAGTATTTT.

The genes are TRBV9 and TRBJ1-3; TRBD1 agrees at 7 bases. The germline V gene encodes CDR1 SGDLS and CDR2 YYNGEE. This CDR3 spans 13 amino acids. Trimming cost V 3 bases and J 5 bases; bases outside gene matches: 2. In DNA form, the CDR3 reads TGTGCCAGCAGCGGGGACAGAAGAAACACCATATATTTT. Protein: CASSGDRRNTIYF.

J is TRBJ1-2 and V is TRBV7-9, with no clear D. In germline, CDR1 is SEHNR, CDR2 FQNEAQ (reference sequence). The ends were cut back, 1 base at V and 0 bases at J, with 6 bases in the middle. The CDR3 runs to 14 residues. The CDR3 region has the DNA TGTGCCAGCAGCTTAGGGCAGGCTAACTATGGCTACACCTTC. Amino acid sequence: CASSLGQANYGYTF.

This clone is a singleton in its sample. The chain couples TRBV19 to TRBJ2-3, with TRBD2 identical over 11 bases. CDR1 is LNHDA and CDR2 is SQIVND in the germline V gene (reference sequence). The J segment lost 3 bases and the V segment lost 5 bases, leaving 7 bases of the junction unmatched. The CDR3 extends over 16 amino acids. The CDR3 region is CASSPLLAGATDTQYF. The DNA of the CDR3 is TGTGCCAGTAGTCCTCTACTAGCGGGAGCGACAGATACGCAGTATTTT. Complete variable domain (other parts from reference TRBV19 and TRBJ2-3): DGGITQSPKYLFRKEGQNVTLSCEQNLNHDAMYWYRQDPGQGLRLIYYSQIVNDFQKGDIAEGYSVSREKKESFPLTVTSAQKNPTAFYLCASSPLLAGATDTQYFGPGTRLTVL.

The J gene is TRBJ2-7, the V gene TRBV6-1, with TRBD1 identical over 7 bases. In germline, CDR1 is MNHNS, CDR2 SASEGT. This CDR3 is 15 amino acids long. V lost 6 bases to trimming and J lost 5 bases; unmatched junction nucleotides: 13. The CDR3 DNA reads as TGTGCCAGCAGCCTAGGGCGGAGGACAGGCCACGAGCAGTACTTC. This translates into CASSLGRRTGHEQYF.

This CDR3 is CASSSKREGRETQYF. The CDR3 DNA reads TGTGCCAGCAGCTCGAAGCGGGAGGGCCGCGAGACCCAGTACTTC. The chain recombines TRBV7-2 with TRBJ2-5; 10 bases are a match to TRBD2. This CDR3 is built from 15 residues. Germline V lookup: CDR1 SGHTA, CDR2 FQGNSA. V gave up 4 bases and J gave up 5 bases; unmatched junction bases: 7. Together with reference TRBV7-2 and TRBJ2-5, the CDR3 gives the full variable domain: GAGVSQSPSNKVTEKGKDVELRCDPISGHTALYWYRQSLGQGLEFLIYFQGNSAPDKSGLPSDRFSAERTGGSVSTLTIQRTQQEDSAVYLCASSSKREGRETQYFGPGTRLLVL.

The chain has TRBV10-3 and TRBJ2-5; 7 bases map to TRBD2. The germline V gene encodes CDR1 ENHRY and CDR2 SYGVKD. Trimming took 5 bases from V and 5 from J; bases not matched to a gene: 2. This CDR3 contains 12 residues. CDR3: CAISSGVETQYF. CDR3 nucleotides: TGTGCCATCAGTAGCGGGGTGGAGACCCAGTACTTC.

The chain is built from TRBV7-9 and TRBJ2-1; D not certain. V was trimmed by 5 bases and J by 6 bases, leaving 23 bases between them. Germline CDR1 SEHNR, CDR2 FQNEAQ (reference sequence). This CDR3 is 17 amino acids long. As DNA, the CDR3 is TGTGCCAGCAGCCAAACCCGAGGAATTTCGTGGTCCAATGAGCAGTTCTTC. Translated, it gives CASSQTRGISWSNEQFF.

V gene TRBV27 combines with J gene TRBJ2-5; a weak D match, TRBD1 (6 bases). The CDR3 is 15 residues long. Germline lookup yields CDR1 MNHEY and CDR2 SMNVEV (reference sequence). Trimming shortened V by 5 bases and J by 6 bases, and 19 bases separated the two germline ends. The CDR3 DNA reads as TGTGCCAGCAGTCTTAGAGGGGGAAACAAACAGACCCAGTACTTC. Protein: CASSLRGGNKQTQYF.

The CDR3 bases are TGTGCCAGCAGTCGGACTGATATTTACGAGCAGTACTTC. Residues: CASSRTDIYEQYF. The chain uses TRBV6-5 and TRBJ2-7, with D possibly being TRBD2 (5 bases). The CDR3 consists of 13 residues. Trimming pared 5 bases from V and 4 bases from J, leaving 12 bases between. Germline CDR1 reads MNHEY; CDR2 reads SVGAGI.

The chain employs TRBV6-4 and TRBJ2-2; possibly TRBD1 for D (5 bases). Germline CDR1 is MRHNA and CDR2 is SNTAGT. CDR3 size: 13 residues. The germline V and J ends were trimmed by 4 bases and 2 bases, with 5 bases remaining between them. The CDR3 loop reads CASSGTNTGELFF. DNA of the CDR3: TGTGCCAGCAGTGGGACAAACACCGGGGAGCTGTTTTTT.

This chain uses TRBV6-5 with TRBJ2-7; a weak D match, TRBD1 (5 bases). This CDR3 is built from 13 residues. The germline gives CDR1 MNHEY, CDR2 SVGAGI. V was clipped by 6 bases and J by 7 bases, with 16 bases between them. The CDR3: CASRPTEFGEQYF. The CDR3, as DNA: TGTGCCAGCAGGCCGACAGAGTTTGGAGAGCAGTACTTC.

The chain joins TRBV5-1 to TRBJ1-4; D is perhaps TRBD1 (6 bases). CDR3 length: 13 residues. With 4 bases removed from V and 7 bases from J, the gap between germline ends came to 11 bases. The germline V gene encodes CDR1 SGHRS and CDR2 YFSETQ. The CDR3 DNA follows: TGCGCCAGCAGCCCTTGGACAGCTGAAAAACTGTTTTTT. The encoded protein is CASSPWTAEKLFF.

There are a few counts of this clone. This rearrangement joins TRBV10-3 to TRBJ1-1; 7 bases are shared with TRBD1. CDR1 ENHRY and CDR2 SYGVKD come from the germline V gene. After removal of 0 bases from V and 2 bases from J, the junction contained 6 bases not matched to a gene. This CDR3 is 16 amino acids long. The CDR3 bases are TGTGCCATCAGTGAGTCGGCGAACAGGGGTAACACTGAAGCTTTCTTT. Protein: CAISESANRGNTEAFF.

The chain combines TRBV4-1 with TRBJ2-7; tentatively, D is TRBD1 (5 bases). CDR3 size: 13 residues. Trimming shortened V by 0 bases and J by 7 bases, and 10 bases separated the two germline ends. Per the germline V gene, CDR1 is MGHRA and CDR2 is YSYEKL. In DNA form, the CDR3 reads TGCGCCAGCAGCCAAGATCCAGGGTGGGAGCAGTACTTC. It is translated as CASSQDPGWEQYF.

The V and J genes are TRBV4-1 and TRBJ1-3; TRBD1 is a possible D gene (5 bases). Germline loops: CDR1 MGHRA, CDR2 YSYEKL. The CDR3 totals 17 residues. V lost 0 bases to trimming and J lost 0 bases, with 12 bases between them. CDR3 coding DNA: TGCGCCAGCAGCCAAGAAGAAGGACACCCCTCTGGAAACACCATATATTTT. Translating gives CASSQEEGHPSGNTIYF.

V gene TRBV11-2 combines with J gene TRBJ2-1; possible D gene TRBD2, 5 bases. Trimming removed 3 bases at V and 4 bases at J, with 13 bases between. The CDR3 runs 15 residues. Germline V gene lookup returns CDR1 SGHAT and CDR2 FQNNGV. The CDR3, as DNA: TGTGCCAGCAGCTTTGGAGGTGGGAAATACAATGAGCAGTTCTTC. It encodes CASSFGGGKYNEQFF.

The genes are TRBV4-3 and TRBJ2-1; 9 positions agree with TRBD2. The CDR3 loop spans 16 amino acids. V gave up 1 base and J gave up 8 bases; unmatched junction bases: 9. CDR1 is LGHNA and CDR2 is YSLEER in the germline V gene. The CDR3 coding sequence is TGCGCCAGCAGCCAAGGGCAGAGCGGGAGGTCGGATGAGCAGTTCTTC. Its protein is CASSQGQSGRSDEQFF.

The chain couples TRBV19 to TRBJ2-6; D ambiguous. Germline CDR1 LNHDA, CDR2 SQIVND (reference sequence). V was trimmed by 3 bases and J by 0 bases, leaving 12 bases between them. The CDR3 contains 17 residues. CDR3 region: CASSMLLSSSGANVLTF. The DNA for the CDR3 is TGTGCCAGTAGTATGCTACTATCCAGCTCTGGGGCCAACGTCCTGACTTTC.